This is a list of T cell receptor beta chains from one sample in a study of T cells in Graves' hyperthyroidism and ophthalmopathy. TCRdb fed the multiplex PCR reads into MiXCR, producing one record per CDR3 protein. The sample contains approximately 400,000 distinct CDR3 sequences, 15% to 18% of which appear only once. Sequenced sample: blood. All receptors derive from a woman between 18 and 30 years old with Graves' hyperthyroidism. Both conserved end residues are part of each CDR3. Each record gives: CDR3 length, J gene, V gene, clone size, D gene, CDR3 DNA, CDR3 protein. A D gene is named only where the DNA matches it firmly. A row's size may be missing; if present it is once, few, many or a size class.

len: 15; j_gene: TRBJ1-2; v_gene: TRBV7-2; abundance: many; d_gene: TRBD1; CDR3nt: TGTGCCAGCCCTCCCGGGACAGGGAGTAACTATGGCTACACCTTC; CDR3aa: CASPPGTGSNYGYTF
len: 14; j_gene: TRBJ2-1; v_gene: TRBV24-1; abundance: few; d_gene: .; CDR3nt: TGTGCCACCAGTGGGGGCAGCACAGGGAATGAGCAGTTCTTC; CDR3aa: CATSGGSTGNEQFF
len: 11; j_gene: TRBJ2-1; v_gene: TRBV20-1; abundance: many; d_gene: .; CDR3nt: TGCAGTGCTGGGCCGTTCAATGAGCAGTTCTTC; CDR3aa: CSAGPFNEQFF
len: 16; j_gene: TRBJ2-1; v_gene: TRBV9; abundance: .; d_gene: TRBD2; CDR3nt: TGTGCCAGCAGCTTCACGCGGGGGAGCTCCTACAATGAGCAGTTCTTC; CDR3aa: CASSFTRGSSYNEQFF
len: 12; j_gene: TRBJ2-4; v_gene: TRBV6-1; abundance: few; d_gene: TRBD1; CDR3nt: TGTGCCAGCAGGGGACAGGGAATCATTCAGTACTTC; CDR3aa: CASRGQGIIQYF
len: 16; j_gene: TRBJ2-2; v_gene: TRBV5-1; abundance: few; d_gene: TRBD1; CDR3nt: TGCGCCAGCAGCCACGCCGGGACAGGGGACACCGGGGAGCTGTTTTTT; CDR3aa: CASSHAGTGDTGELFF
len: 13; j_gene: TRBJ1-6; v_gene: TRBV6-6; abundance: few; d_gene: .; CDR3nt: TGTGCCAGCAGTTACTCCCGCGATTCACCCCTCCACTTT; CDR3aa: CASSYSRDSPLHF
len: 15; j_gene: TRBJ2-5; v_gene: TRBV9; abundance: many; d_gene: .; CDR3nt: TGTGCCAGCAGCGTAGGACAGGCTGTTTGGGAGACCCAGTACTTC; CDR3aa: CASSVGQAVWETQYF
len: 19; j_gene: TRBJ2-1; v_gene: TRBV7-3; abundance: many; d_gene: TRBD2; CDR3nt: TGTGCCAGCAGCTTAAGGCATAGCGGGGGGTCCCCCCTCTACAATGAGCAGTTCTTC; CDR3aa: CASSLRHSGGSPLYNEQFF
len: 15; j_gene: TRBJ2-3; v_gene: TRBV4-2; abundance: once; d_gene: .; CDR3nt: TGTGCCAGCAGCCAAGGCCTAGAGCCCACAGATACGCAGTATTTT; CDR3aa: CASSQGLEPTDTQYF
len: 13; j_gene: TRBJ1-5; v_gene: TRBV30; abundance: many; d_gene: .; CDR3nt: TGTGCCTGGAGTGTAGAGGGCAATCAGCCCCAGCATTTT; CDR3aa: CAWSVEGNQPQHF
len: 13; j_gene: TRBJ2-1; v_gene: TRBV29-1; abundance: many; d_gene: .; CDR3nt: TGCAGTGCTCTCGGACAGCCTCCCCATGAGCAGTTCTTC; CDR3aa: CSALGQPPHEQFF
len: 15; j_gene: TRBJ1-3; v_gene: TRBV5-8; abundance: few; d_gene: .; CDR3nt: TGTGCCAGCAGCTTGGCACCAGGGACTGGAAACACCATATATTTT; CDR3aa: CASSLAPGTGNTIYF
len: 18; j_gene: TRBJ1-1; v_gene: TRBV13; abundance: many; d_gene: TRBD1; CDR3nt: TGTGCCAGCAGCCCTACCGGTGACAGGGTCGAAAGGGGTACTGAAGCTTTCTTT; CDR3aa: CASSPTGDRVERGTEAFF
len: 13; j_gene: TRBJ2-7; v_gene: TRBV11-2; abundance: many; d_gene: .; CDR3nt: TGTGCCAGCAGCTTCGAGGGGATCTACGAGCAGTACTTC; CDR3aa: CASSFEGIYEQYF
len: 16; j_gene: TRBJ1-1; v_gene: TRBV5-6; abundance: .; d_gene: TRBD1; CDR3nt: TGTGCCAGCAGCTTCTGGACAGGGGGTATGAACACTGAAGCTTTCTTT; CDR3aa: CASSFWTGGMNTEAFF
len: 19; j_gene: TRBJ2-2; v_gene: TRBV28; abundance: many; d_gene: TRBD1; CDR3nt: TGTGCCAGCAGCCCAACTTTCGATGGGCAGGGGGTCTACACCGGGGAGCTGTTTTTT; CDR3aa: CASSPTFDGQGVYTGELFF
len: 17; j_gene: TRBJ2-6; v_gene: TRBV30; abundance: many; d_gene: TRBD1; CDR3nt: TGTGCCTGGAGCCGATACGGACAGGGATCTGGGGCCAACGTCCTGACTTTC; CDR3aa: CAWSRYGQGSGANVLTF
len: 14; j_gene: TRBJ1-2; v_gene: TRBV30; abundance: .; d_gene: TRBD1; CDR3nt: TGTGCCTGGAGTGTACCGGACAGGAACTATGGCTACACCTTC; CDR3aa: CAWSVPDRNYGYTF